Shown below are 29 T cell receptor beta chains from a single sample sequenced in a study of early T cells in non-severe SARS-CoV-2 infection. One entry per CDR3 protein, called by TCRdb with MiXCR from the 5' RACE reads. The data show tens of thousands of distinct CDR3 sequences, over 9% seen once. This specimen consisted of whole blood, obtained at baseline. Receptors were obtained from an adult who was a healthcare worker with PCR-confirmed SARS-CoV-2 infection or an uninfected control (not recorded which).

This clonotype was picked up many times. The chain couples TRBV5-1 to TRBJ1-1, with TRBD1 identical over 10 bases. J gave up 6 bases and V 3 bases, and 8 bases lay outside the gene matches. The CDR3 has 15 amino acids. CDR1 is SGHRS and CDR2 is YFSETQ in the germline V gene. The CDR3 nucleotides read TGCGCCAGCAGCTACGGGGACAGGGGTATCCCTGAAGCTTTCTTT. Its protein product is CASSYGDRGIPEAFF.

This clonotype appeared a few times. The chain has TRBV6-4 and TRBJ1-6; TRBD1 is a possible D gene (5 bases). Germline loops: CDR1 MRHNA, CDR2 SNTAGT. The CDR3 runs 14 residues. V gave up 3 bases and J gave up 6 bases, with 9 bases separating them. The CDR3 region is CASSEGPGNSPLHF. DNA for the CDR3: TGTGCCAGCAGTGAGGGACCGGGTAATTCACCCCTCCACTTT.

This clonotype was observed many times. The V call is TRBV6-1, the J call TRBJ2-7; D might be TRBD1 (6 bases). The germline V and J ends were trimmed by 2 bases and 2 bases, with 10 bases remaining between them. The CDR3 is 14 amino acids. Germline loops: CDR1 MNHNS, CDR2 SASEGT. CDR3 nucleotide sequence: TGTGCCAGCAGTGAAAGAACAGGGACCTACGAGCAGTACTTC. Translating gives CASSERTGTYEQYF.

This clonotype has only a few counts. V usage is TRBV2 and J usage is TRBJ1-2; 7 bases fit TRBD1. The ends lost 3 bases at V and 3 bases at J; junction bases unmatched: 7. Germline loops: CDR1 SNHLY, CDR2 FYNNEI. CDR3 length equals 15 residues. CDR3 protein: CASSETGTVYYGYTF. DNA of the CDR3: TGTGCCAGCAGTGAGACAGGGACCGTCTACTATGGCTACACCTTC.

The CDR3 region is CASSSGTGSYEQYF. The CDR3 nucleotides are TGTGCCAGCAGCTCCGGGACAGGGTCGTACGAGCAGTACTTC. The V call is TRBV28, the J call TRBJ2-7, with 9 positions matching TRBD1. The CDR3 covers 14 residues. V dropped 6 bases and J dropped 4; count of bases not matched to a gene: 7. Looked up from germline, CDR1 is MDHEN and CDR2 is SYDVKM.

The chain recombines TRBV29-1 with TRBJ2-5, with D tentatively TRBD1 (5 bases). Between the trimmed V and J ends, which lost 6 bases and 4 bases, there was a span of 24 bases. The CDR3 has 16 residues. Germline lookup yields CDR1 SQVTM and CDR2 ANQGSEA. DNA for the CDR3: TGCAGCGTCGCCCTACTTACTGGATGGGGCGGAGAGACCCAGTACTTC. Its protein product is CSVALLTGWGGETQYF. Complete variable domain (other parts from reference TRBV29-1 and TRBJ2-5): SAVISQKPSRDICQRGTSLTIQCQVDSQVTMMFWYRQQPGQSLTLIATANQGSEATYESGFVIDKFPISRPNLTFSTLTVSNMSPEDSSIYLCSVALLTGWGGETQYFGPGTRLLVL.

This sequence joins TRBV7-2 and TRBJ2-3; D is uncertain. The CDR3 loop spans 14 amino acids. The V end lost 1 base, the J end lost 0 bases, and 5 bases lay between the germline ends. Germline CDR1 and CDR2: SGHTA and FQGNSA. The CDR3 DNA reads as TGTGCCAGCAGCTTAGGAATTAGCACAGATACGCAGTATTTT. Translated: CASSLGISTDTQYF. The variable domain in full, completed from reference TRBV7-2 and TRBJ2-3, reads GAGVSQSPSNKVTEKGKDVELRCDPISGHTALYWYRQSLGQGLEFLIYFQGNSAPDKSGLPSDRFSAERTGGSVSTLTIQRTQQEDSAVYLCASSLGISTDTQYFGPGTRLTVL.

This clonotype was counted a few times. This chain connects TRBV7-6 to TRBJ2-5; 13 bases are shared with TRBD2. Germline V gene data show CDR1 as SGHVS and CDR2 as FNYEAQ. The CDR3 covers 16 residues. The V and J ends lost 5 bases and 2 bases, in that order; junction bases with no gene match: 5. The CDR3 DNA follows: TGTGCCAGCAGCCTCTCGGGACTAGCGGGGCAAGAGACCCAGTACTTC. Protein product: CASSLSGLAGQETQYF.

This CDR3 is CASSLDGAHQPQHF. DNA of the CDR3: TGTGCCAGCAGCTTAGATGGGGCGCATCAGCCCCAGCATTTT. The chain is built from TRBV11-2 and TRBJ1-5, with D possibly matching TRBD1 (5 bases). Germline V gives CDR1 SGHAT, CDR2 FQNNGV. The CDR3 loop spans 14 amino acids. V dropped 0 bases and J dropped 5 bases, with 8 bases sitting between them.

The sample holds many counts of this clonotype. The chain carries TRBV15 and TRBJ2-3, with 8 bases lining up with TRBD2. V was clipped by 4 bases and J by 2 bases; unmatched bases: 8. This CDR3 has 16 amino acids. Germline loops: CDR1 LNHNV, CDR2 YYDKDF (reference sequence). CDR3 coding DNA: TGTGCCACCAGCAAAGAGCGGGGGACGGTCACAGATACGCAGTATTTT. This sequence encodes CATSKERGTVTDTQYF. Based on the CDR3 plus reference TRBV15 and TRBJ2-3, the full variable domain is DAMVIQNPRYQVTQFGKPVTLSCSQTLNHNVMYWYQQKSSQAPKLLFHYYDKDFNNEADTPDNFQSRRPNTSFCFLDIRSPGLGDTAMYLCATSKERGTVTDTQYFGPGTRLTVL.

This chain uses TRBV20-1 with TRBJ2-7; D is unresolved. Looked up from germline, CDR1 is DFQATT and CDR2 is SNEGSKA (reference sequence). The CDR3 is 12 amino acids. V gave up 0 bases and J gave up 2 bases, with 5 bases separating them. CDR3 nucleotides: TGCAGTGCTAGAGATCGTCCCTACGAGCAGTACTTC. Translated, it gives CSARDRPYEQYF.

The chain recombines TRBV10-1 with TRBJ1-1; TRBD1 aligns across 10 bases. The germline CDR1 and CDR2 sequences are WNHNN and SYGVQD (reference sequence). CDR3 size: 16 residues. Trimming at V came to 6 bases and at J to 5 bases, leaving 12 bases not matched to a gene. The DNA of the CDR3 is TGCGCCAGCAGCTACCTCCGGGACAGGGGTTATACTGAAGCTTTCTTT. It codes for CASSYLRDRGYTEAFF.

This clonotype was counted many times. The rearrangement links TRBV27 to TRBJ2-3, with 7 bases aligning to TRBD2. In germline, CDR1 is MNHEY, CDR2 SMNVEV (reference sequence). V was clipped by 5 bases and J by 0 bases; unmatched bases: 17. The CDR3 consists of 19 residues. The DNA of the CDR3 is TGTGCCAGCAGTCCGGTCGGGGGGTTACATATCTCTAGCACAGATACGCAGTATTTT. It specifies CASSPVGGLHISSTDTQYF.

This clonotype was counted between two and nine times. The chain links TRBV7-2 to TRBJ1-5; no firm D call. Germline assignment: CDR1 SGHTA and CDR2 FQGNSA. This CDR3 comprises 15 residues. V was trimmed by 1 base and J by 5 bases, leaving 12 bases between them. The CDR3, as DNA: TGTGCCAGCAGCTTAGATTGGCAGGCTTATCAGCCCCAGCATTTT. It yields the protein CASSLDWQAYQPQHF.

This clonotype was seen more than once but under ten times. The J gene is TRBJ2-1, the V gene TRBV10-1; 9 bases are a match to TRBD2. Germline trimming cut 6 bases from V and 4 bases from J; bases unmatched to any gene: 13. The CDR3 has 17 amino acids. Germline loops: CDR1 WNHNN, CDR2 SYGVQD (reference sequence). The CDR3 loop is CASRPQSSGGRYNEQFF. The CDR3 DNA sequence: TGCGCCAGCAGGCCCCAGAGTAGCGGGGGCCGGTACAATGAGCAGTTCTTC.

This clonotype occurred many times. The CDR3 DNA sequence: TGTGCCAGCAGCTTAGGCACTAGTGGGACCCAAGAGACCCAGTACTTC. This sequence encodes CASSLGTSGTQETQYF. The rearrangement joins TRBV11-2 to TRBJ2-5; D tentatively fits TRBD1 or TRBD2 (5 bases each). With 1 base removed from V and 1 base from J, the gap between germline ends came to 13 bases. There are 16 residues in the CDR3. CDR1 and CDR2 (germline): SGHAT, FQNNGV.

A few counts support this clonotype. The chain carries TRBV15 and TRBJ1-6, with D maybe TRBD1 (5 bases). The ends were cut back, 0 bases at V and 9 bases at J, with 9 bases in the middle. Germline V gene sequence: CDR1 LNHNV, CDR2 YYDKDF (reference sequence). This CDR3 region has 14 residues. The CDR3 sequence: CATSREGGGSPLHF. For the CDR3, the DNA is TGTGCCACCAGCAGAGAGGGGGGAGGTTCACCCCTCCACTTT.

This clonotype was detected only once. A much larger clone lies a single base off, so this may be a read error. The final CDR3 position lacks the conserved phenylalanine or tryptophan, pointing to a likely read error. CDR3 residues: CASNTPGQGTTNTIYL. CDR3 bases: TGTGCCAGTAATACCCCGGGACAGGGAACAACGAACACCATATATCTT. The rearrangement uses TRBV12-3 or TRBV12-4 and TRBJ1-3; 9 bases are a match to TRBD1. J was trimmed by 7 bases and V by 9 bases; bases with no gene match: 16. CDR3 size: 16 residues.

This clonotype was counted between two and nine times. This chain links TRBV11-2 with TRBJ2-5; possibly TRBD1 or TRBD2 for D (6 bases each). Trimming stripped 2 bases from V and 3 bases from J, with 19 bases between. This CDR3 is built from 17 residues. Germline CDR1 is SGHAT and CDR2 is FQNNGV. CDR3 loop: CASSLWEDRRRKETQYF. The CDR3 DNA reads TGTGCCAGCAGCTTATGGGAGGACAGAAGAAGAAAAGAGACCCAGTACTTC.

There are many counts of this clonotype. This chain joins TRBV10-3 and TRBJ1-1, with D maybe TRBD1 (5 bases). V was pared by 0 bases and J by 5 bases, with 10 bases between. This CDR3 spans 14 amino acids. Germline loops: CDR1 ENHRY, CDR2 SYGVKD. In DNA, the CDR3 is TGTGCCATCAGTGAGTCTGGGAGGGGAACTGAAGCTTTCTTT. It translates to CAISESGRGTEAFF.

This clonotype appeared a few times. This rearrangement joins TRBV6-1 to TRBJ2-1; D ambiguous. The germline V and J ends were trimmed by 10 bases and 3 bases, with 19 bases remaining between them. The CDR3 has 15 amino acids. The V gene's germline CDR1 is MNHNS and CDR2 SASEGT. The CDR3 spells CATQPGKPVYNEQFF. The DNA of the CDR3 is TGTGCCACCCAGCCGGGCAAGCCCGTCTACAATGAGCAGTTCTTC.

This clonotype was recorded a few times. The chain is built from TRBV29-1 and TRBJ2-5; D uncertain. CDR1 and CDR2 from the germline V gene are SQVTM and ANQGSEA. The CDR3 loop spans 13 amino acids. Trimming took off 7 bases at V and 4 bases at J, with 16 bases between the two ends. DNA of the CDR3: TGCAGCGCTGGCCCGCTGCTCCGAGAGACCCAGTACTTC. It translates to CSAGPLLRETQYF.

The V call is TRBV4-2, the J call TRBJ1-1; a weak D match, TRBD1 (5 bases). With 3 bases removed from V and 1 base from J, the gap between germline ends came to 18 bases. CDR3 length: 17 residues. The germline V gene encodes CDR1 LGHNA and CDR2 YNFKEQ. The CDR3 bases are TGTGCCAGCAGCCATTTCACCGAGGGACTGGAGAACACTGAAGCTTTCTTT. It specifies CASSHFTEGLENTEAFF.

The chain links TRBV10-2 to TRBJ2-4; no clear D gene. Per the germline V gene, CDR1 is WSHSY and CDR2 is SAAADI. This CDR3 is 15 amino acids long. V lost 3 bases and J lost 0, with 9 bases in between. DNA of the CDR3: TGCGCCAGCAGTGATAGACTGCTAGCCAAAAACATTCAGTACTTC. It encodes CASSDRLLAKNIQYF.

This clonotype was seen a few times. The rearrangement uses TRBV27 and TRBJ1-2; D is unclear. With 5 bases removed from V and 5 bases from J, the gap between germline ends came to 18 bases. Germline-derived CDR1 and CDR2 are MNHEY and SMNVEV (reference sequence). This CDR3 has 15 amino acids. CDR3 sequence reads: CASSTDRATLYGYTF. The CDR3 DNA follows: TGTGCCAGCAGTACGGACCGCGCCACACTATATGGCTACACCTTC.

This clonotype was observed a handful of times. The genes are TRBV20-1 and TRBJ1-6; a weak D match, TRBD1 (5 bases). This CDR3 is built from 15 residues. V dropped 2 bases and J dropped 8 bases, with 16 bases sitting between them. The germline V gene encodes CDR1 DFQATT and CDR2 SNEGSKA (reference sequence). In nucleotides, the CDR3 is TGCAGTGCTAGACAGGACACTACGCTGGATTCACCCCTCCACTTT. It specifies CSARQDTTLDSPLHF.

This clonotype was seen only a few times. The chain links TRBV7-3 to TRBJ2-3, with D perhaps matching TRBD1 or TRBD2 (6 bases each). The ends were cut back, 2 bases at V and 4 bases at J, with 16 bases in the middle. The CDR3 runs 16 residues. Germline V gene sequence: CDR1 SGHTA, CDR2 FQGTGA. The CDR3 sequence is CASSLFSYREADTQYF. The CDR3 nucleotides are TGTGCCAGCAGCTTATTTTCGTACAGGGAGGCAGATACGCAGTATTTT.

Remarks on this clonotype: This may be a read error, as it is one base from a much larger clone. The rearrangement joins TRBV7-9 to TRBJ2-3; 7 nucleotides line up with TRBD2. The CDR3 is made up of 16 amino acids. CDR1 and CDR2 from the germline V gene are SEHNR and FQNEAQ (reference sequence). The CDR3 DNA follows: TGTGACAGCAGCTTAGGCGCGGGGGTGCACACAGATACGCAGTATTTT. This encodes CDSSLGAGVHTDTQYF.

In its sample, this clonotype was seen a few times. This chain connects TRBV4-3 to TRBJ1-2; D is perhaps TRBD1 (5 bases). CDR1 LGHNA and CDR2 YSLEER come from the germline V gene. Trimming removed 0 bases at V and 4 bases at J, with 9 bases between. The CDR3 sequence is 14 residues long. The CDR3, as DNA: TGCGCCAGCAGCCAAGAGTGGCAGGGCTATGGCTACACCTTC. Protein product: CASSQEWQGYGYTF.